This T cell receptor beta chain was captured in a study of shared clonotypes between healthy human individuals. CDR1 is SGHDN and CDR2 is FVKESK in the germline V gene. The J segment lost 5 bases and the V segment lost 0 bases, leaving 9 bases of the junction unmatched. This CDR3 contains 19 residues. Assay: immunoSEQ multiplex PCR; the TCRdb copy retains only in-frame clones and omits some. Of 2 million to 2.5 million clones in the sample, around 93% were seen once. This sequence was found in a young man in good health. Some clones in this sample may be carry-over from other donors' samples. V and J are TRBV14 and TRBJ2-1; 14 bases align to TRBD2. Input material: naive CD4+ T cells from PBMCs. The subset here: CD45RA+ positively selected. In DNA form, the CDR3 reads TGTGCCAGCAGCCAAGATTCTTTCAGGACTAGCGGGAGGAACAATGAGCAGTTCTTC. Residues: CASSQDSFRTSGRNNEQFF.